This is a list of T cell receptor beta chains from one sample in a study of blood T cell repertoires in COVID-19. Libraries were prepared by immunoSEQ multiplex PCR; TCRdb keeps only in-frame clonotypes and omits some of them. The sample holds approximately 53,000 clones, roughly 90% seen once. What was sequenced was peripheral blood. The receptors originated from a human donor in a cohort sampled during active COVID-19. CDR3s include the opening cysteine and the closing phenylalanine or tryptophan. The D gene is left open where the match is weak. Not all rows give a size; the values are once, few, many and, for expanded clones, a class.

NA,TRBJ2-3,TRBV28,TRBD1,TGTGCCAGCAGTCACGACAGGGGCCCGCAGTATTTT,CASSHDRGPQYF
once,TRBJ2-7,TRBV5-6,NA,TGTGCCAGCAGCTTGGCGTCGGGAGAAGTATACGAGCAGTACTTC,CASSLASGEVYEQYF
NA,TRBJ2-6,TRBV2,TRBD2,TGTGCCAGCGGGAAGTTGCGGGGGACCAACGTCCTGACTTTC,CASGKLRGTNVLTF
NA,TRBJ2-7,TRBV6-2/TRBV6-3,TRBD1,TGTGCCAGCAGTTACCACCAACCGGGACAGGGCTACGAGCAGTACTTC,CASSYHQPGQGYEQYF
NA,TRBJ2-1,TRBV5-1,NA,TGCGCCAGCACAGGGTCAGGGGAGCAGTTCTTC,CASTGSGEQFF
NA,TRBJ2-1,TRBV2,TRBD1,TGTGCCAGCAGCTCCGACAGGGGGACCGGGAATGAGCAGTTCTTC,CASSSDRGTGNEQFF
NA,TRBJ1-5,TRBV12-3/TRBV12-4,NA,TGTGCCAGCAGTTTAGGGAGGAATCAGCCCCAGCATTTT,CASSLGRNQPQHF
few,TRBJ1-2,TRBV30,TRBD1,TGTGCCTGGAACGCCAGGGGGCATGGCTACACCTTC,CAWNARGHGYTF
NA,TRBJ2-7,TRBV6-6,TRBD2,TGTGCCAGCAGTCCGAGGGGGACTAGCGATTATTTCTTATCCTACGAGCAGTACTTC,CASSPRGTSDYFLSYEQYF
NA,TRBJ2-5,TRBV9,NA,TGTGCCAGCAGCCCGGGACTCCTACAAGAGACCCAGTACTTC,CASSPGLLQETQYF
NA,TRBJ2-7,TRBV5-1,TRBD2,TGCGCCAGCAGCTATGGGACTAGCGGCTTAACGTCCTACGAGCAGTACTTC,CASSYGTSGLTSYEQYF
NA,TRBJ2-3,TRBV5-8,TRBD1,TGTGCCACCGGACAGGGCACAGATACGCAGTATTTT,CATGQGTDTQYF
NA,TRBJ2-2,TRBV6-5,TRBD2,TGTGCAGTCCGGTCGACTAGCGGGAACACCGGGGAGCTGTTTTTT,CAVRSTSGNTGELFF
once,TRBJ2-1,TRBV4-1,NA,TGCGCCAGCAGCCAAGTCTCTGTTCGGGGTAGCTCCTACAATGAGCAGTTCTTC,CASSQVSVRGSSYNEQFF
NA,TRBJ1-2,TRBV4-1,NA,TGCGCCAGCAGCCAAGATTCAGGCAACTATGGCTACACCTTC,CASSQDSGNYGYTF
NA,TRBJ2-1,TRBV11-2,NA,TGTGCCAGCAGCCCCCTCCAGGGTTACAATGAGCAGTTCTTC,CASSPLQGYNEQFF
NA,TRBJ1-4,TRBV7-6,NA,TGTGCCAGCAGCTTAGTCCACTCGGCGGGTGAAAAACTGTTTTTT,CASSLVHSAGEKLFF
NA,TRBJ1-1,TRBV6-1,NA,TGTGCCAGCAGTGCGCGTAGGGGGGGCCCGAAGACTGAAGCTTTCTTT,CASSARRGGPKTEAFF